What follows describes a single T cell receptor beta chain. This table comes from immunoSEQ multiplex PCR, and its TCRdb copy is limited to in-frame clones, with some not included. There are about 6,700 clones in the sample; approximately 88% occur only once, and 36% lies in the top ten. As to time point: pre-treatment baseline. This record belongs to a study of blood T cell dynamics during melanoma immunotherapy. CDR1 is MGHDK and CDR2 is SYGVNS in the germline V gene. The CDR3 spans 15 residues. V dropped 3 bases and J dropped 3; count of bases not matched to a gene: 4. This TCR derives from a human donor with melanoma. Some clones in this sample may be carry-over from other donors' samples. V usage is TRBV25-1 and J usage is TRBJ2-2; 7 bases fit TRBD1. The sample was blood, taken from a patient treated with checkpoint blockade. The CDR3 DNA follows: TGTGCCAGCAGTGAGCACCAGGGGGACACCGGGGAGCTGTTTTTT. The encoded protein is CASSEHQGDTGELFF.